These 9 T cell receptor beta chains originate from one sample sequenced in a study of T cell repertoires in cytomegalovirus infection. MiXCR, run by TCRdb on the reads, gives a single entry per CDR3 protein. The table has some 560,000 distinct CDR3 sequences, 40% seen once. Antigen specificity for these receptors is unknown. The specimen was cultured PBMCs, collected from culture after CMV antigen stimulation. These TCRs come from a human donor in good health (CMV status not recorded). Some clones in this sample may be carry-over from other donors' samples.

The sample holds a few counts of this clonotype. The chain has TRBV7-8 and TRBJ1-1; D gene uncertain. Trimming removed 6 bases at V and 11 bases at J, with 19 bases between. CDR1 is SGHVS, CDR2 FQNEAQ, per germline. This CDR3 has 13 amino acids. This CDR3 is CASRKFSGRLAFF. CDR3 nucleotides: TGTGCCAGCAGGAAATTCTCCGGGCGGTTGGCTTTCTTT. The variable domain in full, completed from reference TRBV7-8 and TRBJ1-1, reads GAGVSQSPRYKVAKRGQDVALRCDPISGHVSLFWYQQALGQGPEFLTYFQNEAQLDKSGLPSDRFFAERPEGSVSTLKIQRTQQEDSAVYLCASRKFSGRLAFFGQGTRLTVV.

This clonotype was seen at least ten times. The rearrangement links TRBV19 to TRBJ2-3, with 11 positions matching TRBD1. This CDR3 contains 20 residues. V lost 5 bases, J lost 1 base, and 17 bases stayed unmatched. Germline V gene sequence: CDR1 LNHDA, CDR2 SQIVND (reference sequence). The CDR3 here is CASSPGTGGGRARRTDTQYF. CDR3 DNA: TGTGCCAGTAGTCCCGGGACAGGGGGTGGAAGAGCTCGGCGCACAGATACGCAGTATTTT.

This clonotype was found a few times. The chain employs TRBV4-1 and TRBJ1-4; TRBD1 agrees at 7 bases. This CDR3 spans 14 amino acids. The germline CDR1 and CDR2 sequences are MGHRA and YSYEKL. V lost 5 bases and J lost 8; bases outside the gene matches: 8. The CDR3 DNA reads as TGCGCCAGCAGCTCTCAACAGGGGCGGGAAAAACTGTTTTTT. Amino acids: CASSSQQGREKLFF.

This clonotype came up many times. This chain connects TRBV7-2 to TRBJ2-3; D uncertain. Trimming stripped 4 bases from V and 4 bases from J, with 3 bases between. Germline assignment: CDR1 SGHTA and CDR2 FQGNSA. This CDR3 is 11 amino acids long. The CDR3 region is CASSSADTQYF. The CDR3 DNA follows: TGTGCCAGCAGCTCGGCAGATACGCAGTATTTT.

The chain uses TRBV20-1 and TRBJ2-1, with 11 nucleotides matching TRBD2. The CDR3 runs 15 residues. Germline V lookup: CDR1 DFQATT, CDR2 SNEGSKA (reference sequence). V shed 6 bases, J shed 7 bases, and the junction held 11 bases outside the gene matches. In DNA, the CDR3 is TGCAGTGCCCCCCGGGTGGGACTAGCGGATAATGAGCAGTTCTTC. It yields the protein CSAPRVGLADNEQFF.

The rearrangement uses TRBV2 and TRBJ2-3; D gene uncertain. CDR1 is SNHLY and CDR2 is FYNNEI in the germline V gene. The V end was cut by 6 bases, the J end by 0 bases, with 13 bases between. The CDR3 spans 15 residues. CDR3 loop: CASSDFGLSTDTQYF. The CDR3 region has the DNA TGTGCCAGCAGCGATTTCGGGCTTAGCACAGATACGCAGTATTTT.

This clonotype was detected a few times. The chain combines TRBV7-2 with TRBJ1-1; D perhaps matches TRBD1 (6 bases). The germline V gene has CDR1 SGHTA and CDR2 FQGNSA. V shed 4 bases and J shed 8 bases, with 17 bases lying between them. This CDR3 has 14 amino acids. DNA of the CDR3: TGTGCCAGCAGCTATATACAGGGAGGGTCCGAAGCTTTCTTT. As protein: CASSYIQGGSEAFF.

This clonotype showed up just a few times. The rearrangement joins TRBV7-9 to TRBJ2-7; 14 bases line up with TRBD2. The CDR3 totals 15 residues. The V and J ends lost 5 bases and 6 bases, in that order; junction bases with no gene match: 6. Germline CDR1 reads SEHNR; CDR2 reads FQNEAQ (reference sequence). In DNA form, the CDR3 reads TGTGCCAGCAGCCGCCACGGACTAGCGGGGGGCGAGCAGTACTTC. Its protein is CASSRHGLAGGEQYF.

This clonotype was seen ten or more times. The chain employs TRBV7-2 and TRBJ2-2, with no clear D. Germline CDR1 SGHTA, CDR2 FQGNSA. V was shortened by 0 bases and J by 5 bases, with 7 bases between the two germline ends. The CDR3 runs to 14 residues. Here the CDR3 reads CASSLALLTGELFF. CDR3 bases: TGTGCCAGCAGCTTAGCGCTACTTACCGGGGAGCTGTTTTTT.